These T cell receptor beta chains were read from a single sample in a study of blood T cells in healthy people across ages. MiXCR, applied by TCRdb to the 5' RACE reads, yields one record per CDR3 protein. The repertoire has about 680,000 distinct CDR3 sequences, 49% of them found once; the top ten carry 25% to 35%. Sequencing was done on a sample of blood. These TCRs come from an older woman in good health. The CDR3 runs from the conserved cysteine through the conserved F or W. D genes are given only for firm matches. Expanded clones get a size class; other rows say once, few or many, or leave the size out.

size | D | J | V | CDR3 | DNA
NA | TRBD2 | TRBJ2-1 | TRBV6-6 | CAGSDASGSYNEQFF | TGTGCCGGCAGCGATGCTAGCGGGAGCTACAATGAGCAGTTCTTC
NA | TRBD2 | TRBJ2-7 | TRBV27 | CASRPRSGTSFDEQYF | TGTGCCAGCAGACCGCGGTCCGGGACTAGCTTCGACGAGCAGTACTTC
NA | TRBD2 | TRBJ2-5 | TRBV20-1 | CSARVVGGETQYF | TGCAGTGCTAGAGTGGTGGGAGGGGAGACCCAGTACTTC
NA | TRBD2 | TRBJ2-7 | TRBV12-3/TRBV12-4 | CATRVGSGPYEQYF | TGTGCCACCCGGGTGGGTAGCGGGCCGTACGAGCAGTACTTC
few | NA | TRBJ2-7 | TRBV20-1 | CSATRLGRDEQYF | TGCAGTGCTACTAGACTGGGTAGGGACGAGCAGTACTTC
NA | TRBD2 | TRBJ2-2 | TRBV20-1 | CSAHPGLATGELFF | TGCAGTGCTCACCCGGGACTAGCGACCGGGGAGCTGTTTTTT
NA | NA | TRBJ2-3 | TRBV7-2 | CASSSRFRQTAYTDTQYF | TGTGCCAGCAGCTCAAGATTCAGACAGACGGCGTACACAGATACGCAGTATTTT
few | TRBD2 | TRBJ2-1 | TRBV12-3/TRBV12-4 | CASIRGTSDYNEQFF | TGTGCCAGCATCAGGGGGACTAGCGACTACAATGAGCAGTTCTTC
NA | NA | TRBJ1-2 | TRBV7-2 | CASSPYSGYTF | TGTGCCAGCAGCCCCTATTCTGGCTACACCTTC
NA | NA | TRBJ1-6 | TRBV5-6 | CASSFGGTKGAPLHF | TGTGCCAGCAGCTTTGGGGGGACCAAGGGTGCACCCCTCCACTTT
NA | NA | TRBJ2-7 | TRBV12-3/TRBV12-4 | CAGSPTGLSYEQYF | TGTGCCGGCAGTCCGACAGGACTCTCCTACGAGCAGTACTTC
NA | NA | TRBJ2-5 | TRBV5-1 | CASSAGDSLIAAQYF | TGCGCCAGCAGCGCTGGGGACTCCCTCATAGCGGCCCAGTACTTC
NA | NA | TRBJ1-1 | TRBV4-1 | CASSPRPRGTEAFF | TGCGCCAGCAGCCCCAGACCCCGCGGCACTGAAGCTTTCTTT
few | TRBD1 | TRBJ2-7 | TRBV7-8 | CASSPTGTGGSEQYF | TGTGCCAGCAGCCCCACCGGGACAGGGGGTTCCGAGCAGTACTTC
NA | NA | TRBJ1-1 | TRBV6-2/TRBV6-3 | CASSQRSGEAFF | TGTGCCAGCAGCCAAAGATCGGGTGAAGCTTTCTTT
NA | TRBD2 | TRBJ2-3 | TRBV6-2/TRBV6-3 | CASSRRGRADTDTQYF | TGTGCCAGCAGTAGGCGCGGGAGGGCCGACACAGATACGCAGTATTTT
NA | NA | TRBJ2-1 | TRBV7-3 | CASSLGVQGYEQFF | TGTGCCAGCAGCTTAGGTGTTCAGGGCTATGAGCAGTTCTTC
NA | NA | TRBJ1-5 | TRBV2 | CASGAQGLNQPQHF | TGTGCCAGCGGGGCCCAGGGGCTCAATCAGCCCCAGCATTTT
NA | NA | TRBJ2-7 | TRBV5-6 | CASSLEAGVTYEQYF | TGTGCCAGCAGCCTGGAGGCAGGAGTAACCTACGAGCAGTACTTC
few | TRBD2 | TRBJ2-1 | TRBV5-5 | CASSGSGGGYNEQFF | TGTGCCAGCAGCGGATCGGGAGGCGGGTACAATGAGCAGTTCTTC
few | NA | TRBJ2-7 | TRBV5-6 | CASSFVGTAGGEQYF | TGTGCCAGCAGCTTTGTCGGGACCGCGGGCGGCGAGCAGTACTTC
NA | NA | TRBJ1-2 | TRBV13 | CASSFRYRDLGNYGYTF | TGTGCCAGCAGCTTCAGATACCGGGACCTCGGAAACTATGGCTACACCTTC
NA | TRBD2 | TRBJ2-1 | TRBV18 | CASSPGRQRGEQFF | TGTGCCAGCTCGCCGGGACGGCAGCGGGGTGAGCAGTTCTTC
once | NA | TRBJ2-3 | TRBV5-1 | CASSFSASGTDTQYF | TGCGCCAGCAGCTTTTCGGCTAGCGGCACAGATACGCAGTATTTT
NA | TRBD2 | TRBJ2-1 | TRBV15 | CATSRVRTGTRTPNEQFF | TGTGCCACCAGCAGAGTAAGGACCGGGACTAGAACCCCCAATGAGCAGTTCTTC
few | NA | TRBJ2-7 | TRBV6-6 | CASSYRPGQSYEQYF | TGTGCCAGCAGTTATAGGCCCGGACAGTCCTACGAGCAGTACTTC
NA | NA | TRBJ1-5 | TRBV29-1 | CSVGVGGNQPQHF | TGCAGCGTTGGAGTGGGGGGCAATCAGCCCCAGCATTTT
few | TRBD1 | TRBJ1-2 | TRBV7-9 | CASSIDRGRYGYTF | TGTGCCAGCAGCATCGACAGGGGGAGGTATGGCTACACCTTC
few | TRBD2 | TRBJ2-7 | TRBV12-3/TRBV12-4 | CASSRTSGSEQYF | TGTGCCAGCAGTCGGACTAGCGGGAGCGAGCAGTACTTC
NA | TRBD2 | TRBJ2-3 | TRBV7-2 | CASSWTSGGSTDTQYF | TGTGCCAGCAGCTGGACTAGCGGGGGGAGCACAGATACGCAGTATTTT
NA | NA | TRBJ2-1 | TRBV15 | CATSAGRSSYNEQFF | TGTGCCACCAGTGCGGGCAGGTCTTCCTACAATGAGCAGTTCTTC
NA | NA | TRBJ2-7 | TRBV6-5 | CASSYPDGGEQYF | TGTGCCAGCAGTTACCCCGACGGAGGCGAGCAGTACTTC
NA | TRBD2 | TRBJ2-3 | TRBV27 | CASSEQAGRTTDTQYF | TGTGCCAGCAGTGAACAAGCGGGGAGGACCACAGATACGCAGTATTTT
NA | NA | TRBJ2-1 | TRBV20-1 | CSANQIDLGKMNEQFF | TGCAGTGCTAATCAAATTGACTTGGGGAAAATGAATGAGCAGTTCTTC
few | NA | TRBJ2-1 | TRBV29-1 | CSVEGSRRSYNEQFF | TGCAGCGTTGAAGGCTCGAGGAGGTCCTACAATGAGCAGTTCTTC
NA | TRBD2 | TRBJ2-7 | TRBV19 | CASSPFPGTSGSYEQYF | TGTGCCAGTAGTCCCTTCCCTGGGACTAGCGGATCCTACGAGCAGTACTTC
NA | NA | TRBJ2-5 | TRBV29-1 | CSVDPTEQDPQGTQYF | TGCAGCGTTGACCCGACGGAACAGGACCCACAAGGGACCCAGTACTTC
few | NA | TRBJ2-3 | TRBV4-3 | CASSQGWGRPDTQYF | TGCGCCAGCAGCCAAGGGTGGGGCCGGCCCGATACGCAGTATTTT
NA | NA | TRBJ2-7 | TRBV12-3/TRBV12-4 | CASSLWAGGIAYEQYF | TGTGCCAGCAGTTTGTGGGCTGGTGGGATCGCCTACGAGCAGTACTTC
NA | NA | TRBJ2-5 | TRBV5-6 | CASSLGQRRQYF | TGTGCCAGCAGCCTTGGACAGCGTCGGCAGTACTTC
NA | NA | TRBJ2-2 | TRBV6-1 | CATSGTPYTGELFF | TGTGCCACCTCCGGGACACCCTACACCGGGGAGCTGTTTTTT
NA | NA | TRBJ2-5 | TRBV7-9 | CASSLAQQKETQYF | TGTGCCAGCAGCCTTGCTCAACAGAAAGAGACCCAGTACTTC
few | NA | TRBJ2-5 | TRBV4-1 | CASSQGRQGQETQYF | TGCGCCAGCAGCCAAGGTAGACAAGGCCAAGAGACCCAGTACTTC
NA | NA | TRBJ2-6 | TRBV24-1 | CATSEGGRFLEANVLTF | TGTGCCACCAGTGAAGGGGGACGGTTTCTGGAGGCCAACGTCCTGACTTTC
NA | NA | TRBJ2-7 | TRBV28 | CASYAAGEQYF | TGTGCCAGCTACGCGGCGGGCGAGCAGTACTTC
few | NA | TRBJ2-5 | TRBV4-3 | CASSQDAQTQYF | TGCGCCAGCAGCCAAGATGCTCAGACCCAGTACTTC
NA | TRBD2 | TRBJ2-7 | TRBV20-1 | CSASASGRTYEQYF | TGCAGTGCTAGCGCTAGCGGGAGAACCTACGAGCAGTACTTC
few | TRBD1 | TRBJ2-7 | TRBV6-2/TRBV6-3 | CASSPYGTGSIHEQYF | TGTGCCAGCAGTCCCTACGGGACAGGGTCTATCCACGAGCAGTACTTC
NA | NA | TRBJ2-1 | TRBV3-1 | CASSPILYTYNEQFF | TGTGCCAGCAGCCCGATCCTCTATACTTACAATGAGCAGTTCTTC
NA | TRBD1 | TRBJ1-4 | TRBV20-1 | CSASQTGGREKLFF | TGCAGTGCTAGTCAGACAGGGGGCAGAGAAAAACTGTTTTTT
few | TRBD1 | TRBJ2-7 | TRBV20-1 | CSATGTGRGTYEQYF | TGCAGTGCTACCGGGACAGGGAGGGGGACCTACGAGCAGTACTTC
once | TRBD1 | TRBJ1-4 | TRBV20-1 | CSAIDPTGGVEKLFF | TGCAGTGCTATAGACCCGACAGGGGGGGTCGAAAAACTGTTTTTT
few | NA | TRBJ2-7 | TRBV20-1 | CSGRGPYEQYF | TGCAGTGGTAGGGGCCCCTACGAGCAGTACTTC
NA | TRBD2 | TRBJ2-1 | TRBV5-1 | CASSLVPAGGYNEQFF | TGCGCCAGCAGCTTGGTCCCAGCGGGAGGGTACAATGAGCAGTTCTTC
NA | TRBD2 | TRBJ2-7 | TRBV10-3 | CAITSAAGGTYEQYF | TGTGCCATCACCTCGGCGGCGGGAGGAACCTACGAGCAGTACTTC
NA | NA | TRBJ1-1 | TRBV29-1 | CSVRWGGTEAFF | TGCAGCGTAAGATGGGGGGGCACTGAAGCTTTCTTT
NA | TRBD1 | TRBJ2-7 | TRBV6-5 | CASSTDRGAYEQYF | TGTGCCAGCAGTACCGACAGGGGGGCCTACGAGCAGTACTTC
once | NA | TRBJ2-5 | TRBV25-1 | CASRDIGANEQYF | TGTGCCAGCAGAGACATTGGCGCCAATGAGCAGTACTTC
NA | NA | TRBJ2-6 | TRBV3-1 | CASSQVVGRTGANVLTF | TGTGCCAGCAGCCAAGTGGTAGGGCGTACTGGGGCCAACGTCCTGACTTTC
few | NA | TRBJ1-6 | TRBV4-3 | CASSPGDFNSPLHF | TGCGCCAGCAGCCCAGGAGATTTCAATTCACCCCTCCACTTT